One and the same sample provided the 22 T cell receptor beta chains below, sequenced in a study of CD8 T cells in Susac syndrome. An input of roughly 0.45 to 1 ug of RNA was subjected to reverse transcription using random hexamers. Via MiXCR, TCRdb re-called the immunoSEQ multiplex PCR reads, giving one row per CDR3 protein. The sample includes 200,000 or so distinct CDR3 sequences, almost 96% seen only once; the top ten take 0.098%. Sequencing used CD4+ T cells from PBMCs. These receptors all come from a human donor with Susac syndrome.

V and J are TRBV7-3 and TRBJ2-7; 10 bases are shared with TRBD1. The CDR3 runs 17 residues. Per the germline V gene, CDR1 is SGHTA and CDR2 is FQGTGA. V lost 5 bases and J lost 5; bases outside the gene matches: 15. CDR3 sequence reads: CASSPMGGQGNYHEQYF. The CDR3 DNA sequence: TGTGCCAGCAGCCCTATGGGGGGACAGGGGAATTATCACGAGCAGTACTTC.

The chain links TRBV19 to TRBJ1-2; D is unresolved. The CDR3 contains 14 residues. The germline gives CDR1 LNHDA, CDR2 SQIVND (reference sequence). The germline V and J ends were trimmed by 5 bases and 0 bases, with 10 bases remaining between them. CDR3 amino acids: CASSVRHSNYGYTF. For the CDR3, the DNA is TGTGCCAGTAGTGTCCGGCATTCTAACTATGGCTACACCTTC.

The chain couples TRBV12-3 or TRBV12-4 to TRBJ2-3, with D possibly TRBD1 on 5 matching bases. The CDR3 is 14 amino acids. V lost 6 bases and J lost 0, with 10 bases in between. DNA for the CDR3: TGTGCCAGCAGCCCAGGGTCTAGCACAGATACGCAGTATTTT. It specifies CASSPGSSTDTQYF.

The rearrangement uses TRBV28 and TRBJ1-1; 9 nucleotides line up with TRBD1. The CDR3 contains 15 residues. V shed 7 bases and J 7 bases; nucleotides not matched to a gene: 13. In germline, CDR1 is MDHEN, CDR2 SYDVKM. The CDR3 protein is CASTQQGQGLDEAFF. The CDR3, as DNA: TGTGCCAGCACCCAACAGGGACAGGGTTTGGATGAAGCTTTCTTT.

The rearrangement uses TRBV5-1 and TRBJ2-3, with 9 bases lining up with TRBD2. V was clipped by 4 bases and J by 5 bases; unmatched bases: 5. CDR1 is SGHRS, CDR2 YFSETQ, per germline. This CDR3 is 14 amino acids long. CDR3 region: CASSIRLAVDTQYF. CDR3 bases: TGCGCCAGCAGCATAAGACTAGCGGTAGATACGCAGTATTTT.

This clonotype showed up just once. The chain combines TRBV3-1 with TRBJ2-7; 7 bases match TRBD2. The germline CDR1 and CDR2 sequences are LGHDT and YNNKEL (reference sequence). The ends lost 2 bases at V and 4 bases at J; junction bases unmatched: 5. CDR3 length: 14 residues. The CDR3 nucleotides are TGTGCCAGCAGCCAACTAGGGAGGGGTTACGAGCAGTACTTC. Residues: CASSQLGRGYEQYF.

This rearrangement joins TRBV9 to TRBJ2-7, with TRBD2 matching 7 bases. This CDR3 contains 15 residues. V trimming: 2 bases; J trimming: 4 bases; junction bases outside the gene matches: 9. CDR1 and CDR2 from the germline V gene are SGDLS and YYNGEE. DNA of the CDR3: TGTGCCAGCAGCGTCAGAGGCGGGGGTTCTTACGAGCAGTACTTC. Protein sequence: CASSVRGGGSYEQYF.

CDR3 DNA: TGTGCCAGCAGTGACAGGGACAGGGGCCTGTACGAGCAGTACTTC. Translated, it gives CASSDRDRGLYEQYF. V is TRBV6-4 and J is TRBJ2-7; 10 bases fit TRBD1. The CDR3 extends over 15 amino acids. The germline CDR1 and CDR2 sequences are MRHNA and SNTAGT. V lost 2 bases to trimming and J lost 4 bases; unmatched junction nucleotides: 5.

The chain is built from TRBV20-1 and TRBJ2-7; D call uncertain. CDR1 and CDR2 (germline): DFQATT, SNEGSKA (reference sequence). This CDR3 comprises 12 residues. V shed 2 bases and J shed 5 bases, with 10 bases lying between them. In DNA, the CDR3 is TGCAGTGCTAGATGGACCGACGACGAGCAGTACTTC. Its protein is CSARWTDDEQYF.

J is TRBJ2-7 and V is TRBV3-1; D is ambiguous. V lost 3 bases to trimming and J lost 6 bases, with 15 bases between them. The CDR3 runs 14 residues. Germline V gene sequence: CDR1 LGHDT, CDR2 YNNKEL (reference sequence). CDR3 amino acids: CASSQFRWSGEQYF. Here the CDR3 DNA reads TGTGCCAGCAGCCAGTTTCGTTGGTCTGGCGAGCAGTACTTC.

The CDR3 sequence: CASSFIGVITDTQYF. CDR3 nucleotides: TGTGCCAGCAGCTTTATCGGGGTGATCACAGATACGCAGTATTTT. The chain links TRBV11-2 to TRBJ2-3; D is possibly TRBD2 (5 bases). Trimming pared 3 bases from V and 2 bases from J, leaving 12 bases between. The CDR3 spans 15 residues. Per the germline V gene, CDR1 is SGHAT and CDR2 is FQNNGV.

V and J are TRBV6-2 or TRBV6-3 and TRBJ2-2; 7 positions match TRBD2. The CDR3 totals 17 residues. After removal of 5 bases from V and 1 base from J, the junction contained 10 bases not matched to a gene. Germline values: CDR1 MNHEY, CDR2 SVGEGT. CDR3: CASSPPLGGENTGELFF. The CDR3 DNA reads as TGTGCCAGCAGTCCTCCCCTGGGAGGGGAGAACACCGGGGAGCTGTTTTTT.

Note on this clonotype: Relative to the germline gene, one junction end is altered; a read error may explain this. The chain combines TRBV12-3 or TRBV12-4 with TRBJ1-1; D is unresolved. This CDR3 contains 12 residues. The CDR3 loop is CASRAEGTMVVF. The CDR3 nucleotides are TGTGCCAGCAGGGCCGAAGGAACGATGGTTGTCTTT.

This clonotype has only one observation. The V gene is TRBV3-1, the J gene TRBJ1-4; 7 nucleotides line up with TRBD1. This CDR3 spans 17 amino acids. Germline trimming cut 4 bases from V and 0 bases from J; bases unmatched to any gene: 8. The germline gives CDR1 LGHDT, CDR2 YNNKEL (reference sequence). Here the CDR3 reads CASSLRQGRTTNEKLFF. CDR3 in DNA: TGTGCCAGCAGCCTCAGACAGGGCCGAACAACTAATGAAAAACTGTTTTTT.

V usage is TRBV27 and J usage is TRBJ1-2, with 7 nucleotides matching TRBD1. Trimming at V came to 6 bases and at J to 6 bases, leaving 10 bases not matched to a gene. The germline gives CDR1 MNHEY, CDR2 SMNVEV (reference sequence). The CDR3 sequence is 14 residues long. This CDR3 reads CASSPLTGFDGYTF. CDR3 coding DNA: TGTGCCAGCAGCCCTTTGACAGGGTTCGATGGCTACACCTTC.

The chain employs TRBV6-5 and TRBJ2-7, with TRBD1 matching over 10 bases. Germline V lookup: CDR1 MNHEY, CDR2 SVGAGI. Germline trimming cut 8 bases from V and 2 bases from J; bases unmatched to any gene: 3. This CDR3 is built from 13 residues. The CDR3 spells CASRTGGTYEQYF. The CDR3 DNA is TGTGCCAGCCGGACAGGGGGTACCTACGAGCAGTACTTC.

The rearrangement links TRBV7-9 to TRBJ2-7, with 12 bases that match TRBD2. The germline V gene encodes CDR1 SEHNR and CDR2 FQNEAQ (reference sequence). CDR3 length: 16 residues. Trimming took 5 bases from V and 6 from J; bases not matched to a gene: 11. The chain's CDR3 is CASSAPGLAGISEQYF. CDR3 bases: TGTGCCAGCAGCGCCCCGGGACTAGCGGGTATTAGCGAGCAGTACTTC. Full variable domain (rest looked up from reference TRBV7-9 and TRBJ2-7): DTGVSQNPRHKITKRGQNVTFRCDPISEHNRLYWYRQTLGQGPEFLTYFQNEAQLEKSRLLSDRFSAERPKGSFSTLEIQRTEQGDSAMYLCASSAPGLAGISEQYFGPGTRLTVT.

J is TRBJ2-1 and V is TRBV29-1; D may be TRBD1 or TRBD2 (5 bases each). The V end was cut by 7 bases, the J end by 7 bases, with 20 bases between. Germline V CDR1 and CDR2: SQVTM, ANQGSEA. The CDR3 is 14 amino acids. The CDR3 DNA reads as TGCAGCGCCGGCCCCCGGGACCCTCGAAATGAGCAGTTCTTC. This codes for CSAGPRDPRNEQFF.

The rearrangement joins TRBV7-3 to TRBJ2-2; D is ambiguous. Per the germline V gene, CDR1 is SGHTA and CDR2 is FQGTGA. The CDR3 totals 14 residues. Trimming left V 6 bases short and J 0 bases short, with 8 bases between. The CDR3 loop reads CASRGSANTGELFF. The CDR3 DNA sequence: TGTGCCAGCAGGGGCAGCGCGAACACCGGGGAGCTGTTTTTT.

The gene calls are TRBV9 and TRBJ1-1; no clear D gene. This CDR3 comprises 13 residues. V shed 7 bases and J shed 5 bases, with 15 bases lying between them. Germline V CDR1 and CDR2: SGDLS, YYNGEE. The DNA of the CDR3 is TGTGCCAGCGCACCTACCCTGGGGACTGAAGCTTTCTTT. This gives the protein CASAPTLGTEAFF.

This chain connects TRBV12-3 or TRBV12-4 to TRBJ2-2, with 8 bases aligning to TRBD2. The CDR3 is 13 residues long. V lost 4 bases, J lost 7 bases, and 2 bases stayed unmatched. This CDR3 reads CASSSGGSGELFF. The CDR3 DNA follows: TGTGCCAGCAGTTCGGGAGGGAGCGGGGAGCTGTTTTTT.

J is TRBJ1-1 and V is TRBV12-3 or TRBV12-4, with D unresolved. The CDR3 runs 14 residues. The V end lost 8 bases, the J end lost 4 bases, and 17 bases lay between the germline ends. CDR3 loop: CASSLLGGSTEAFF. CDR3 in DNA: TGTGCCAGCTCTCTTCTTGGAGGGAGCACTGAAGCTTTCTTT.